These T cell receptor beta chains were read from a single sample in a study of blood T cell repertoires in COVID-19. Libraries were prepared by immunoSEQ multiplex PCR; TCRdb keeps only in-frame clonotypes and omits some of them. Of roughly 400,000 clones listed, around 87% are singletons. The sequencing input was PBMCs or T cells enriched from blood (not recorded which). The receptor set was obtained from a young man who had recovered from COVID-19. Both conserved end residues are part of each CDR3. A D gene is named only where the DNA matches it firmly. Expanded clones are given a class, and other clones once, few, many or no size at all.

v_gene: TRBV14; abundance: NA; j_gene: TRBJ1-1; d_gene: TRBD1; CDR3aa: CASTRTGGWDTEAFF; CDR3nt: TGTGCCAGCACCCGGACAGGGGGGTGGGACACTGAAGCTTTCTTT
v_gene: TRBV27; abundance: few; j_gene: TRBJ1-1; d_gene: TRBD1; CDR3aa: CASSFDRGASEAFF; CDR3nt: TGTGCCAGCAGTTTCGACAGGGGGGCCTCGGAAGCTTTCTTT
v_gene: TRBV1; abundance: NA; j_gene: TRBJ2-3; d_gene: NA; CDR3aa: CTSSLATSEGCSRTQYF; CDR3nt: TGCACCAGCAGCTTAGCGACTAGTGAAGGGTGTTCGCGTACGCAGTATTTT
v_gene: TRBV5-1; abundance: NA; j_gene: TRBJ2-2; d_gene: NA; CDR3aa: CASRIGVGELFF; CDR3nt: TGCGCCAGCAGGATCGGGGTCGGGGAGCTGTTTTTT
v_gene: TRBV3-1/TRBV3-2; abundance: NA; j_gene: TRBJ2-5; d_gene: NA; CDR3aa: CASSLTGGDETQYF; CDR3nt: TGTGCCAGCAGCCTTACCGGGGGAGACGAGACCCAGTACTTC
v_gene: TRBV25-1; abundance: NA; j_gene: TRBJ1-4; d_gene: TRBD1; CDR3aa: CASSPISRGPGEKLFF; CDR3nt: TGTGCCAGCAGTCCCATCTCTAGGGGGCCGGGGGAAAAACTGTTTTTT
v_gene: TRBV18; abundance: NA; j_gene: TRBJ1-1; d_gene: TRBD1; CDR3aa: CASSPPGTGGTEAFF; CDR3nt: TGTGCCAGCTCACCTCCCGGGACAGGGGGAACTGAAGCTTTCTTT
v_gene: TRBV18; abundance: NA; j_gene: TRBJ2-3; d_gene: TRBD1; CDR3aa: CASSPVFRQGSWDTQYF; CDR3nt: TGTGCCAGCTCACCAGTATTTCGACAGGGGAGTTGGGATACGCAGTATTTT
v_gene: TRBV11-2; abundance: NA; j_gene: TRBJ1-3; d_gene: NA; CDR3aa: CASTPENSGNTIYF; CDR3nt: TGTGCCAGCACCCCGGAGAACTCTGGAAACACCATATATTTT
v_gene: TRBV27; abundance: NA; j_gene: TRBJ2-3; d_gene: TRBD2; CDR3aa: CASSSTVLAGSTTDTQYF; CDR3nt: TGTGCCAGCAGTTCCACAGTCCTAGCGGGAAGCACCACAGATACGCAGTATTTT
v_gene: TRBV28; abundance: NA; j_gene: TRBJ1-2; d_gene: NA; CDR3aa: CASSLVLYGYTF; CDR3nt: TGTGCCAGCAGTTTGGTCCTATATGGCTACACCTTC
v_gene: TRBV2; abundance: NA; j_gene: TRBJ2-5; d_gene: TRBD1; CDR3aa: CASSEVTGGTQETQYF; CDR3nt: TGTGCCAGCAGTGAAGTGACAGGGGGCACGCAAGAGACCCAGTACTTC
v_gene: TRBV10-3; abundance: NA; j_gene: TRBJ2-1; d_gene: TRBD2; CDR3aa: CAISSSGRGYNEQFF; CDR3nt: TGTGCCATCAGCAGTAGCGGGAGGGGGTACAATGAGCAGTTCTTC
v_gene: TRBV7-9; abundance: NA; j_gene: TRBJ2-1; d_gene: NA; CDR3aa: CASSLVPKTLQGNEQFF; CDR3nt: TGTGCCAGCAGCTTAGTACCGAAGACCTTACAGGGCAATGAGCAGTTCTTC
v_gene: TRBV28; abundance: few; j_gene: TRBJ1-5; d_gene: TRBD1; CDR3aa: CASSPDRANNQPQHF; CDR3nt: TGTGCCAGCAGTCCCGACAGGGCCAACAATCAGCCCCAGCATTTT
v_gene: TRBV29-1; abundance: NA; j_gene: TRBJ2-7; d_gene: TRBD2; CDR3aa: CSVEEWETSGAYEQYF; CDR3nt: TGCAGCGTTGAAGAGTGGGAGACTAGCGGGGCCTACGAGCAGTACTTC
v_gene: TRBV12-3/TRBV12-4; abundance: NA; j_gene: TRBJ2-7; d_gene: TRBD1; CDR3aa: CASTPGTAYEQYF; CDR3nt: TGTGCCAGCACGCCAGGGACAGCCTACGAGCAGTACTTC
v_gene: TRBV5-4; abundance: NA; j_gene: TRBJ1-1; d_gene: NA; CDR3aa: CASSLAPGEEAFF; CDR3nt: TGTGCCAGCAGCTTGGCGCCCGGGGAGGAAGCTTTCTTT
v_gene: TRBV6-5; abundance: once; j_gene: TRBJ2-7; d_gene: NA; CDR3aa: CASSPTPRAGNEQYF; CDR3nt: TGTGCCAGCAGTCCCACCCCCCGAGCAGGGAACGAGCAGTACTTC
v_gene: TRBV9; abundance: NA; j_gene: TRBJ1-2; d_gene: TRBD1; CDR3aa: CASSTGGSNYGYTF; CDR3nt: TGTGCCAGCAGCACAGGGGGTTCGAACTATGGCTACACCTTC
v_gene: TRBV18; abundance: NA; j_gene: TRBJ1-2; d_gene: NA; CDR3aa: CASSPSYVEGADGYTF; CDR3nt: TGTGCCAGCTCACCAAGTTACGTTGAGGGCGCGGATGGCTACACCTTC
v_gene: TRBV5-1; abundance: NA; j_gene: TRBJ2-1; d_gene: NA; CDR3aa: CASSLVQVQKVYEQFF; CDR3nt: TGCGCCAGCAGCTTGGTCCAGGTCCAAAAGGTCTATGAGCAGTTCTTC
v_gene: TRBV3-1/TRBV3-2; abundance: NA; j_gene: TRBJ2-7; d_gene: NA; CDR3aa: CASSHALGHSYEQYF; CDR3nt: TGTGCCAGCAGCCACGCCCTAGGACACTCCTACGAGCAGTACTTC
v_gene: TRBV11-2; abundance: NA; j_gene: TRBJ2-3; d_gene: TRBD2; CDR3aa: CASSRGGDTQYF; CDR3nt: TGTGCCAGCAGCCGGGGGGGGGATACGCAGTATTTT
v_gene: TRBV18; abundance: once; j_gene: TRBJ2-6; d_gene: TRBD1; CDR3aa: CASSPRQGSISGANVLTF; CDR3nt: TGTGCCAGCTCACCAAGACAGGGCTCAATCTCTGGGGCCAACGTCCTGACTTTC
v_gene: TRBV2; abundance: NA; j_gene: TRBJ1-2; d_gene: TRBD1; CDR3aa: CASRGQGDYGYTF; CDR3nt: TGTGCCAGCAGGGGACAGGGCGACTATGGCTACACCTTC
v_gene: TRBV13; abundance: few; j_gene: TRBJ2-1; d_gene: TRBD2; CDR3aa: CASISPTSGSYNEQFF; CDR3nt: TGTGCCAGCATATCGCCGACTAGCGGCTCCTACAATGAGCAGTTCTTC
v_gene: TRBV9; abundance: once; j_gene: TRBJ1-5; d_gene: NA; CDR3aa: CASSVDPNSNQPQHF; CDR3nt: TGTGCCAGCAGCGTAGACCCTAATAGCAATCAGCCCCAGCATTTT
v_gene: TRBV19; abundance: NA; j_gene: TRBJ1-4; d_gene: TRBD1; CDR3aa: CASSLSGTGNEKLFF; CDR3nt: TGTGCCAGTAGTCTCTCCGGGACAGGGAATGAAAAACTGTTTTTT
v_gene: TRBV2; abundance: NA; j_gene: TRBJ1-4; d_gene: TRBD1; CDR3aa: CASSLDRGGTNEKLFF; CDR3nt: TGTGCCAGCAGTTTGGACAGGGGGGGCACGAATGAAAAACTGTTTTTT
v_gene: TRBV12-5; abundance: once; j_gene: TRBJ2-1; d_gene: TRBD2; CDR3aa: CASGLGSGASYNEQFF; CDR3nt: TGTGCTAGTGGTTTGGGGAGCGGGGCTAGCTACAATGAGCAGTTCTTC
v_gene: TRBV4-1; abundance: NA; j_gene: TRBJ2-5; d_gene: NA; CDR3aa: CASSEVQGPARTQYF; CDR3nt: TGCGCCAGCAGCGAAGTCCAGGGCCCAGCAAGGACCCAGTACTTC
v_gene: TRBV19; abundance: NA; j_gene: TRBJ1-5; d_gene: NA; CDR3aa: CASRDREKGQPQHF; CDR3nt: TGTGCCAGTAGGGACAGAGAGAAAGGACAGCCCCAGCATTTT
v_gene: TRBV18; abundance: NA; j_gene: TRBJ2-1; d_gene: TRBD1; CDR3aa: CASSPTGASNNEQFF; CDR3nt: TGTGCCAGCTCACCCACAGGGGCTAGTAACAATGAGCAGTTCTTC
v_gene: TRBV29-1; abundance: NA; j_gene: TRBJ1-1; d_gene: NA; CDR3aa: CSVDGQQNTEAFF; CDR3nt: TGCAGCGTTGATGGACAGCAGAACACTGAAGCTTTCTTT
v_gene: TRBV18; abundance: NA; j_gene: TRBJ1-5; d_gene: NA; CDR3aa: CASSPQGNQPQHF; CDR3nt: TGTGCCAGCTCACCACAGGGGAATCAGCCCCAGCATTTT
v_gene: TRBV7-9; abundance: NA; j_gene: TRBJ1-2; d_gene: TRBD1; CDR3aa: CASSSGTGGYGYTF; CDR3nt: TGTGCCAGCAGCTCCGGGACAGGGGGCTATGGCTACACCTTC
v_gene: TRBV7-3; abundance: NA; j_gene: TRBJ2-2; d_gene: TRBD1; CDR3aa: CASSPGQGAGTGELFF; CDR3nt: TGTGCCAGCAGCCCGGGACAGGGTGCGGGCACCGGGGAGCTGTTTTTT
v_gene: TRBV2; abundance: once; j_gene: TRBJ2-3; d_gene: NA; CDR3aa: CASREEGEGTDTQYF; CDR3nt: TGTGCCAGCAGGGAGGAGGGAGAGGGCACAGATACGCAGTATTTT
v_gene: TRBV28; abundance: NA; j_gene: TRBJ1-1; d_gene: NA; CDR3aa: CASSLGGLNTEAFF; CDR3nt: TGTGCCAGCAGTTTGGGAGGGTTGAACACTGAAGCTTTCTTT
v_gene: TRBV28; abundance: few; j_gene: TRBJ1-1; d_gene: TRBD1; CDR3aa: CASKNRGENTEAFF; CDR3nt: TGTGCCAGTAAGAACAGGGGGGAGAACACTGAAGCTTTCTTT